A single T cell receptor beta chain is shown here with its context. This specimen belongs to a study of patients and donors after allogeneic stem cell transplantation. Germline V lookup: CDR1 KGHSH, CDR2 LQKENI. This CDR3 comprises 13 residues. Trimming took off 6 bases at V and 1 base at J, with 9 bases between the two ends. MiXCR, applied by TCRdb to the RT-PCR reads, yields one record per CDR3 protein. The sample includes about 960,000 distinct CDR3 sequences, roughly 17% of them seen just once. The sequence came from a human donor who was either an allogeneic HSCT recipient or a stem cell or donor lymphocyte infusion donor (not recorded which). It is not recorded whose cells these are; they may come from a transplant donor. V and J are TRBV18 and TRBJ1-1; D remains ambiguous. Sequenced: blood, either unsorted or a sorted T cell fraction (not recorded which). The CDR3 protein is CASSTFPNTEAFF. CDR3 DNA: TGTGCCAGCTCCACCTTTCCGAACACTGAAGCTTTCTTT. The variable domain in full, with the rest retrieved from reference TRBV18 and TRBJ1-1, is NAGVMQNPRHLVRRRGQEARLRCSPMKGHSHVYWYRQLPEEGLKFMVYLQKENIIDESGMPKERFSAEFPKEGPSILRIQQVVRGDSAAYFCASSTFPNTEAFFGQGTRLTVV.